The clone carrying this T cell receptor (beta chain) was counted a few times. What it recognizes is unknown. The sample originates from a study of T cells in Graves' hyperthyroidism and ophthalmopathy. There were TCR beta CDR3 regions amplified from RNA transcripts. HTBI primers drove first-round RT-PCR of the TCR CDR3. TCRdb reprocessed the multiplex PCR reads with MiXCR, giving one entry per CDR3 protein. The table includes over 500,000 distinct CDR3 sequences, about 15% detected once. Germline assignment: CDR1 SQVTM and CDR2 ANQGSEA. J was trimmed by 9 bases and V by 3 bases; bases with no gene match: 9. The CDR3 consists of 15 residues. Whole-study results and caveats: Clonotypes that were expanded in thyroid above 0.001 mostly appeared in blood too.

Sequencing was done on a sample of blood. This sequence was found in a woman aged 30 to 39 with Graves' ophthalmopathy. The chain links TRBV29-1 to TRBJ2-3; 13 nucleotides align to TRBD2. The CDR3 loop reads CSVDVRTSGSRTQYF. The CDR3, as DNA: TGCAGCGTTGATGTAAGGACTAGCGGGAGTAGAACGCAGTATTTT.